This T cell receptor (beta chain) is from a study of T cell repertoires in cytomegalovirus infection. Looking at the study overall: Evidence of both CMV infection and a matching HLA type came from public TCR beta signatures.

One entry per CDR3 protein results from TCRdb running MiXCR on the reads. The sample records 600,000 to 800,000 distinct CDR3 sequences, roughly a quarter being singletons. About this clonotype itself: Its antigen remains unidentified.

The CDR3 spans 12 residues. Trimming took off 2 bases at V and 6 bases at J, with 10 bases between the two ends. The germline gives CDR1 SQVTM, CDR2 ANQGSEA. Broader study findings: The cumulative frequency of public TCR beta families distinguished individuals who carried CMV together with the relevant HLA. HLA-C-restricted TCR beta clonotypes specific for CMV led the ex vivo response.

Sequencing was performed on CD8+ T cells from PBMCs. This chain joins TRBV29-1 and TRBJ1-2; tentatively, D is TRBD1 (6 bases). The clonotype originates from a human donor in good health (CMV status not recorded). Some clones in this sample may be carry-over from other donors' samples. This CDR3 reads CSVEQAGDGYTF. The CDR3, as DNA: TGCAGCGTTGAACAGGCAGGGGATGGCTACACCTTC.